This T cell receptor (beta chain) was sequenced for a study of blood T cells in healthy people across ages. Study findings and constraints: Unsorted PBMCs prevented conclusive naive versus antigen-experienced comparison.

For this clonotype: What it binds is unknown.

V was pared by 5 bases and J by 4 bases, with 11 bases between. Germline CDR1 reads SGHTA; CDR2 reads FQGNSA. The CDR3 is 13 amino acids. For the second PCR, which ran for roughly 6 to 12 cycles, a sample-barcoded 5' primer and a J-beta primer mix were used. Each of the cDNA molecules was tagged by a template-switch adaptor with 12 random nucleotides. TCRdb processed the 5' RACE reads anew with MiXCR; each CDR3 protein has one entry. The sample lists about 930,000 distinct CDR3 sequences, under 35% occurring once. These records were also assigned to another study, of T cells of mothers and their children. According to that study: Donation came from three healthy Caucasian mothers together with their six children. Comparable shaping of TCR recombination output by thymic selection was observed in related and unrelated pairs.

This sequence originates from a woman aged 35 to 49 in good health. The sequencing sample was made of blood. The chain couples TRBV7-2 to TRBJ2-5, with TRBD1 as a possible D gene (6 bases). The CDR3 DNA is TGTGCCAGCAGCCGGGACATCGGAGAGACCCAGTACTTC. Protein sequence: CASSRDIGETQYF.